The present T cell receptor (beta chain) was sequenced within a study of T cell responses to AZD1222 COVID-19 vaccine. Study-level background: Pooling covered second doses at about 4 or about 12 weeks. Overall study results and limits: The donors showed a predominance of white British ancestry and of females, with possible underestimation of clonal diversity.

After removal of 0 bases from V and 7 bases from J, the junction contained 9 bases not matched to a gene. The CDR3 is 17 amino acids. Germline values: CDR1 SNHLY, CDR2 FYNNEI. About this clone: Its antigen is unknown.

Clones were read by immunoSEQ multiplex PCR, and TCRdb kept only the in-frame ones, dropping some. The table shows 130,000 to 150,000 clones, with about 92% occurring only once. The sequencing used peripheral blood, collected on day 0 of AZD1222 vaccination. The chain joins TRBV2 to TRBJ1-3; 10 nucleotides match TRBD1. This clonotype originated in an adult in good health. The CDR3 DNA follows: TGTGCCAGCAGTGAAGCCCTAGATGGGACAGGGGAGAACACCATATATTTT. Translated, it gives CASSEALDGTGENTIYF.